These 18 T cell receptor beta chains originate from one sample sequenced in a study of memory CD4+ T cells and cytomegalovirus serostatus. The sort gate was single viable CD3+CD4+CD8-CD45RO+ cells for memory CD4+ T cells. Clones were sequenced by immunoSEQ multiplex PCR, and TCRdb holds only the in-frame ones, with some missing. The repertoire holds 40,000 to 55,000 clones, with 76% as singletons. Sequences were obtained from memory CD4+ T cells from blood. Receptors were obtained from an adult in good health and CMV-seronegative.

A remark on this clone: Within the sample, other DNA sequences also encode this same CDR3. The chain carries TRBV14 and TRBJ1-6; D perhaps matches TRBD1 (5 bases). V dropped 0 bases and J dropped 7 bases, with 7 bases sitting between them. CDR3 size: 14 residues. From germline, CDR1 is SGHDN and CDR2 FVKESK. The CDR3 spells CASSQDRGNSPLHF. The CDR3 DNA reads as TGTGCCAGCAGCCAAGATCGGGGCAATTCACCCCTCCACTTT.

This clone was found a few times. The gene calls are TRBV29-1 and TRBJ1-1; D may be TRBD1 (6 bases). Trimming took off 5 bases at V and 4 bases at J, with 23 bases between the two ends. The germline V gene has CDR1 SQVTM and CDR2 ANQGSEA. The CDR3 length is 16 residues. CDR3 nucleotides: TGCAGCGTTTTTGAGACAGGTCTATGGATAAGCACTGAAGCTTTCTTT. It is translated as CSVFETGLWISTEAFF.

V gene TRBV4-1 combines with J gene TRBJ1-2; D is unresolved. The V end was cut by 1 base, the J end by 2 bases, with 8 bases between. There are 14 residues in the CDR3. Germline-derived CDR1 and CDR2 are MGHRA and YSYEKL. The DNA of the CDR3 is TGCGCCAGCAGCCAAGGGCAGATGAACTATGGCTACACCTTC. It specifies CASSQGQMNYGYTF.

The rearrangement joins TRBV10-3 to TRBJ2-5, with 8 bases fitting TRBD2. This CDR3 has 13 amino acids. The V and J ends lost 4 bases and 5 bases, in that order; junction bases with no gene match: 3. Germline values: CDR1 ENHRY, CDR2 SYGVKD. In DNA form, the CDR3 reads TGTGCCATCAGTGCCGGGGGGGCGGAGACCCAGTACTTC. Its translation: CAISAGGAETQYF.

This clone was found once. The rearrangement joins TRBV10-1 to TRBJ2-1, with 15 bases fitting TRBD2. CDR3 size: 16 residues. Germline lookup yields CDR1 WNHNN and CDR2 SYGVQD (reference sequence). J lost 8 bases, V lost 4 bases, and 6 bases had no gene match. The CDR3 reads CASSARTSGGAHEQFF. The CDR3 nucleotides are TGCGCCAGCAGTGCCAGGACTAGCGGGGGGGCCCATGAGCAGTTCTTC.

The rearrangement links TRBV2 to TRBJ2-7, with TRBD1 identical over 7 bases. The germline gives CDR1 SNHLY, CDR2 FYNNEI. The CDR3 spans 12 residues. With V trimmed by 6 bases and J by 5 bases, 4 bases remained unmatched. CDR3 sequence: CASRTGIHEQYF. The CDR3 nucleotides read TGTGCCAGCAGGACAGGGATCCACGAGCAGTACTTC.

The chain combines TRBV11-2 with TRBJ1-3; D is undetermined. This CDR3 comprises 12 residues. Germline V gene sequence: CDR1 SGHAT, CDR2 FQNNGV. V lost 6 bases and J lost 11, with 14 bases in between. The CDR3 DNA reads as TGTGCCAGCAGACATGGAGAAAGCGCCATATATTTT. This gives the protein CASRHGESAIYF.

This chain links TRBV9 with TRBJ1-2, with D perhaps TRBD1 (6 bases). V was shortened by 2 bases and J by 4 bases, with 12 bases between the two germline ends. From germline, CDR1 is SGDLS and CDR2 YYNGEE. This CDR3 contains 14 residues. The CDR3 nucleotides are TGTGCCAGCAGCGTTGCCACAGGGACCTATGGCTACACCTTC. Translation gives CASSVATGTYGYTF.

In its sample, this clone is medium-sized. CDR3 DNA: TGTGCCAGCAGCCTCCGACAGGACACTGAAGCTTTCTTT. It yields the protein CASSLRQDTEAFF. V and J are TRBV7-9 and TRBJ1-1, with a tentative D call TRBD1 (6 bases). This CDR3 has 13 amino acids. The ends were cut back, 5 bases at V and 3 bases at J, with 10 bases in the middle. The germline V gene encodes CDR1 SEHNR and CDR2 FQNEAQ (reference sequence). The whole variable domain, filled in from reference TRBV7-9 and TRBJ1-1, reads DTGVSQNPRHKITKRGQNVTFRCDPISEHNRLYWYRQTLGQGPEFLTYFQNEAQLEKSRLLSDRFSAERPKGSFSTLEIQRTEQGDSAMYLCASSLRQDTEAFFGQGTRLTVV.

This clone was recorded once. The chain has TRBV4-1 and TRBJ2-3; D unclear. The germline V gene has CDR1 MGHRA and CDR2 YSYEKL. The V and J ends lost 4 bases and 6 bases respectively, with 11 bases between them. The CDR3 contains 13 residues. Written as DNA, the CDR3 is TGCGCCAGCAGCCGTCAAAAGGTTGATACGCAGTATTTT. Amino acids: CASSRQKVDTQYF.

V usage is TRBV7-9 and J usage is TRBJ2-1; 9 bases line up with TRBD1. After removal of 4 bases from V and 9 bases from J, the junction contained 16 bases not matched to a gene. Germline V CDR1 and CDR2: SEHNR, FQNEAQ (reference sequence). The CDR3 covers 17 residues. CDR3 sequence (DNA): TGTGCCAGCAGCTCGACCTCCTTCCAGGGACAGGGTTTTGAGCAGTTCTTC. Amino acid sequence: CASSSTSFQGQGFEQFF.

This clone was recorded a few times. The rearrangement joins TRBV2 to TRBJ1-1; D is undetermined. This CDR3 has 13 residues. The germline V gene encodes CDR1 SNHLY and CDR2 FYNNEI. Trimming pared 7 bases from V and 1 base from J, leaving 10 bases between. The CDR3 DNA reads TGTGCCAGCAATTTCGACGGGAACACTGAAGCTTTCTTT. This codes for CASNFDGNTEAFF. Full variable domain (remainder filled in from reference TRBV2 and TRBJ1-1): EPEVTQTPSHQVTQMGQEVILRCVPISNHLYFYWYRQILGQKVEFLVSFYNNEISEKSEIFDDQFSVERPDGSNFTLKIRSTKLEDSAMYFCASNFDGNTEAFFGQGTRLTVV.

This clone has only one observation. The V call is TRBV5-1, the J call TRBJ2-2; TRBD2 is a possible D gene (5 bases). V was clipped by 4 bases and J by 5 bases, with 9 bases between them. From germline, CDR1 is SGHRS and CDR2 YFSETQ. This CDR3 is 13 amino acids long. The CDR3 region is CASSPEGTGELFF. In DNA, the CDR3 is TGCGCCAGCAGCCCCGAGGGAACCGGGGAGCTGTTTTTT.

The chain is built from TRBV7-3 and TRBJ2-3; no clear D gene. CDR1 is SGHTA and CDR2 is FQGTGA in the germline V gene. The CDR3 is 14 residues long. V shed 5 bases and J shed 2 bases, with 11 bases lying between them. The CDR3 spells CASSAPEFTDTQYF. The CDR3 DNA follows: TGTGCCAGCAGCGCCCCAGAATTCACAGATACGCAGTATTTT.

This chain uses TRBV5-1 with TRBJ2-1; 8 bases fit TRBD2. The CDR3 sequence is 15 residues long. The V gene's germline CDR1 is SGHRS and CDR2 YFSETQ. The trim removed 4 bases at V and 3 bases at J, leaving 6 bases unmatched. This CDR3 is CASSQYSGVYNEQFF. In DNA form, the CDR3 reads TGCGCCAGCAGCCAGTATAGCGGGGTCTACAATGAGCAGTTCTTC.

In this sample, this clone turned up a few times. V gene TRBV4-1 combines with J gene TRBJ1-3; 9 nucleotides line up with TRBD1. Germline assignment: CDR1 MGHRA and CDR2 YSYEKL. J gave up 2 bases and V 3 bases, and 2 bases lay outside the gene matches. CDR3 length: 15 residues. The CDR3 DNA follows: TGCGCCAGCAGCCAGGGACAGGGAGCTGGAAACACCATATATTTT. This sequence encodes CASSQGQGAGNTIYF.

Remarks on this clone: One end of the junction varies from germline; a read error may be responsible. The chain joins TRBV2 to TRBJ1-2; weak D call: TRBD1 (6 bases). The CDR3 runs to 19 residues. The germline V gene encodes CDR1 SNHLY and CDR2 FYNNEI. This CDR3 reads CASSEGQRLTHGQDYGYTF. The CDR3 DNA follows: TGTGCCAGCAGCGAAGGACAGAGACTAACTCATGGGCAAGACTATGGCTACACCTTC. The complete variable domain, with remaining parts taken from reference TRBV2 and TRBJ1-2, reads EPEVTQTPSHQVTQMGQEVILRCVPISNHLYFYWYRQILGQKVEFLVSFYNNEISEKSEIFDDQFSVERPDGSNFTLKIRSTKLEDSAMYFCASSEGQRLTHGQDYGYTFGSGTRLTVV.

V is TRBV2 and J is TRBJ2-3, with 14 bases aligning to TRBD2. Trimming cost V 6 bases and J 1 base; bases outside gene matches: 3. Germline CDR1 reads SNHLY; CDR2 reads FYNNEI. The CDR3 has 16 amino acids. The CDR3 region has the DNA TGTGCCAGCAGAACGACTAGCGGGGGGGGCACAGATACGCAGTATTTT. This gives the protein CASRTTSGGGTDTQYF.